This T cell receptor (beta chain) was identified in a study of cytotoxic CD8 clonotypes in ibrutinib-treated CLL. In the case of this clone: Its target is unknown.

V lost 2 bases, J lost 1 base, and 12 bases lay in between. Germline CDR1 and CDR2: GTSNPN and SVGIG (reference sequence). The CDR3 has 15 residues. Here immunoSEQ multiplex PCR was the method, and the copy in TCRdb shows in-frame clones only, minus some. Of 110,000 or so clones in the sample, about 58% were seen once. Study results and limitations: Clonality was higher at ibrutinib response and returned toward baseline at progression. Baseline clonality, above age-matched healthy donor levels, tracked circulating CD8+ T-cell counts.

TCR beta libraries used 1.5 to 2 micrograms of DNA from cryopreserved PBMCs. This sequence joins TRBV30 and TRBJ1-5, with D perhaps matching TRBD1 (5 bases). The sequenced sample was PBMCs, obtained after 24 months of ibrutinib treatment. This clonotype originated in a human donor with chronic lymphocytic leukemia. The CDR3 DNA is TGTGCCTGGAGTAGGGGTAGTTCGAGCAATCAGCCCCAGCATTTT. Protein sequence: CAWSRGSSSNQPQHF.